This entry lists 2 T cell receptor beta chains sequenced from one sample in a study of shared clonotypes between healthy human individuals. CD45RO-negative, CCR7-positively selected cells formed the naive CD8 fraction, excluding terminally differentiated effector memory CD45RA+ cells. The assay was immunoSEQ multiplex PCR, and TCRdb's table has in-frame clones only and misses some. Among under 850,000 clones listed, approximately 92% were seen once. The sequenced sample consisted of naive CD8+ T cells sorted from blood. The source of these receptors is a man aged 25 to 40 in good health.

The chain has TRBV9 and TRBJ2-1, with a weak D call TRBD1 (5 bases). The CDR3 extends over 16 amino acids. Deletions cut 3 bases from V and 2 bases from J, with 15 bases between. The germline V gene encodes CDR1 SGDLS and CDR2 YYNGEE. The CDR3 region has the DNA TGTGCCAGCAGCGCTCTAGGGGAAGGAACCTACAATGAGCAGTTCTTC. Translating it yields CASSALGEGTYNEQFF.

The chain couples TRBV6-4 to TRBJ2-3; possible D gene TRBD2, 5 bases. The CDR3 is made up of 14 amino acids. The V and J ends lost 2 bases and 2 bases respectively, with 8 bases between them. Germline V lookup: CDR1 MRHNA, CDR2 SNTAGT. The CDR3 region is CASSDGGPTDTQYF. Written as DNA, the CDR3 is TGTGCCAGCAGTGACGGCGGGCCCACAGATACGCAGTATTTT.